This record covers a single T cell receptor (beta chain). The germline CDR1 and CDR2 sequences are SGHKS and YYEKEE (reference sequence). The CDR3 is 15 amino acids. The V and J ends lost 1 base and 5 bases, in that order; junction bases with no gene match: 4. The table came from immunoSEQ multiplex PCR; TCRdb's copy has only in-frame clones and leaves some out. The repertoire includes 95,000 to 100,000 clones, just over 95% of them detected once, and approximately 0.2% sits in the top ten. The data were obtained in a study of technical replicates of blood from several donors. The chain couples TRBV5-5 to TRBJ1-2; 11 bases map to TRBD1. The sample comprised T cells isolated from PBMCs. The receptor comes from a human donor in good health. The CDR3 DNA follows: TGTGCCAGCAGCTTGACCTGGGACAGGGGGTATGGCTACACCTTC. This gives the protein CASSLTWDRGYGYTF.